The T cell receptor (beta chain) described here comes from a study of cytomegalovirus exposure and HLA in healthy donors. This cohort consisted of healthy bone marrow donors. The CDR3 has 18 residues. Trimming cost V 3 bases and J 5 bases; bases outside gene matches: 17. In germline, CDR1 is SGHRS, CDR2 YFSETQ. The study ran its PCR with 60 Vbeta and 13 Jbeta primers. Some clones are missing from TCRdb's copy, which holds only in-frame ones; the method was immunoSEQ multiplex PCR. The sample lists fewer than 75,000 clones, roughly four fifths occurring once. The source of this sequence is a man between 25 and 39 years old in good health and CMV-seronegative. The sample taken for sequencing was PBMCs. The chain recombines TRBV5-1 with TRBJ2-7, with TRBD1 matching over 10 bases. CDR3 coding DNA: TGCGCCAGCAGCTCTCCTTCGACAGGGGGCGTCCTCCGAGACGAGCAGTACTTC. Its protein is CASSSPSTGGVLRDEQYF.